These T cell receptor beta chains were read from a single sample in a study of blood T cell repertoires in COVID-19. The protocol was immunoSEQ multiplex PCR, while the TCRdb copy is restricted to in-frame clones and leaves out a portion. Seen here are fewer than 30,000 clones, 90% to 95% observed once, and the top ten hold about 16%. Source material: peripheral blood. The receptor source for this set is a human donor with active COVID-19. The donor label of this sample is uncertain. Both conserved end residues are part of each CDR3. D genes are given only for firm matches. Clone size is not always given. Where it is, it says once, few, many or a class for expanded clones.

V gene: TRBV29-1
D gene: TRBD2
clone size: -
J gene: TRBJ2-1
CDR3 DNA: TGCAGCGTTCAAGTCAGGGACGGCGGGGGGGCTCACAATGAGCAGTTCTTC
CDR3 protein: CSVQVRDGGGAHNEQFF

V gene: TRBV5-1
D gene: TRBD2
clone size: -
J gene: TRBJ2-7
CDR3 DNA: TGCGCCAGCACCTTATTGACTAGCGGGAGTGGTGAGCAGTACTTC
CDR3 protein: CASTLLTSGSGEQYF

V gene: TRBV7-8
D gene: -
clone size: -
J gene: TRBJ2-7
CDR3 DNA: TGTGCCAGCAGCTTGACCGGGAGTACATACGAGCAGTACTTC
CDR3 protein: CASSLTGSTYEQYF

V gene: TRBV7-6
D gene: -
clone size: -
J gene: TRBJ1-1
CDR3 DNA: TGTGCCAGCAGCCTAAGACAGGACCTGATGAACACTGAAGCTTTCTTT
CDR3 protein: CASSLRQDLMNTEAFF

V gene: TRBV6-5
D gene: TRBD2
clone size: -
J gene: TRBJ2-7
CDR3 DNA: TGTGCCAGCAGTTCTAACGGACGGGGGGGAGTGTACGAGCAGTACTTC
CDR3 protein: CASSSNGRGGVYEQYF

V gene: TRBV29-1
D gene: TRBD1
clone size: -
J gene: TRBJ1-2
CDR3 DNA: TGCAGCGTAGAGGACAGGGGGCTGGTCTATGGCTACACCTTC
CDR3 protein: CSVEDRGLVYGYTF

V gene: TRBV9
D gene: -
clone size: -
J gene: TRBJ1-1
CDR3 DNA: TGTGCCAGCAGCGTAGATGCGTCAGTGGCGGTCATGAACACTGAAGCTTTCTTT
CDR3 protein: CASSVDASVAVMNTEAFF

V gene: TRBV28
D gene: -
clone size: -
J gene: TRBJ1-2
CDR3 DNA: TGTGCCAGCACCGTCCCGGGGGAGGGAGGCTACACCTTC
CDR3 protein: CASTVPGEGGYTF

V gene: TRBV4-3
D gene: TRBD2
clone size: once
J gene: TRBJ2-7
CDR3 DNA: TGCGCCAGCAGCCCCGGGACCGGGGGGGCCGAGCAGTACTTC
CDR3 protein: CASSPGTGGAEQYF

V gene: TRBV7-8
D gene: -
clone size: -
J gene: TRBJ2-7
CDR3 DNA: TGTGCCAGCAGCTCCGGTCGGGTAGCCTACGAGCAGTACTTC
CDR3 protein: CASSSGRVAYEQYF

V gene: TRBV7-7
D gene: -
clone size: once
J gene: TRBJ2-3
CDR3 DNA: TGTGCTAGCAGCCCGGGACTTGGCACAGATACGCAGTATTTT
CDR3 protein: CASSPGLGTDTQYF

V gene: TRBV5-1
D gene: -
clone size: -
J gene: TRBJ2-2
CDR3 DNA: TGCGCCAGCAGCTTGAGGAGCACCGGGGAGCTGTTTTTT
CDR3 protein: CASSLRSTGELFF

V gene: TRBV6-6
D gene: TRBD1
clone size: -
J gene: TRBJ2-7
CDR3 DNA: TGTGCCAGCAGTGACAGGGCTTTATACGAGCAGTACTTC
CDR3 protein: CASSDRALYEQYF

V gene: TRBV4-2
D gene: TRBD2
clone size: -
J gene: TRBJ2-3
CDR3 DNA: TGTGCCAGCAGCCCCCCAGAGGGGACACTAGCGGGGGGACACACAGATACGCAGTATTTT
CDR3 protein: CASSPPEGTLAGGHTDTQYF

V gene: TRBV7-2
D gene: TRBD1
clone size: -
J gene: TRBJ1-6
CDR3 DNA: TGTGCCAGCAGCCCCCGGGACAGGGGGATGAATTCACCCCTCCACTTT
CDR3 protein: CASSPRDRGMNSPLHF

V gene: TRBV2
D gene: TRBD1
clone size: -
J gene: TRBJ2-3
CDR3 DNA: TGTGCCAGCAGTTCAGGACAGGGTCCCACAGATACGCAGTATTTT
CDR3 protein: CASSSGQGPTDTQYF

V gene: TRBV3-1/TRBV3-2
D gene: TRBD1
clone size: -
J gene: TRBJ2-5
CDR3 DNA: TGTGCCAGCAGCCCCTCGGACAGGGGAGAGACCCAGTACTTC
CDR3 protein: CASSPSDRGETQYF

V gene: TRBV6-5
D gene: TRBD1
clone size: -
J gene: TRBJ1-2
CDR3 DNA: TGTGCCAGCAGCCTGGGACAGGTCGGCTACACCTTC
CDR3 protein: CASSLGQVGYTF

V gene: TRBV7-8
D gene: TRBD2
clone size: -
J gene: TRBJ2-1
CDR3 DNA: TGTGCCAGCAGCCCAGGGGAGACTAGCGGGTTGGAGCAGTTCTTC
CDR3 protein: CASSPGETSGLEQFF

V gene: TRBV9
D gene: TRBD2
clone size: once
J gene: TRBJ2-5
CDR3 DNA: TGTGCCAGCTCTCGCGGGGGGGGCCTTGTAGAGACCCAGTACTTC
CDR3 protein: CASSRGGGLVETQYF

V gene: TRBV30
D gene: -
clone size: -
J gene: TRBJ2-7
CDR3 DNA: TGTGCCTTGGGGAGGCCGACAGTAGAGCAGTACTTC
CDR3 protein: CALGRPTVEQYF

V gene: TRBV30
D gene: TRBD2
clone size: -
J gene: TRBJ2-1
CDR3 DNA: TGTGCCTGGAGTGACGGACTAGCGGGATCACGTGAGCAGTTCTTC
CDR3 protein: CAWSDGLAGSREQFF

V gene: TRBV7-8
D gene: TRBD1
clone size: -
J gene: TRBJ2-3
CDR3 DNA: TGTGCCAGCATTGGGGACAGGGGAATAGCAGATACGCAGTATTTT
CDR3 protein: CASIGDRGIADTQYF

V gene: TRBV7-2
D gene: -
clone size: -
J gene: TRBJ2-1
CDR3 DNA: TGTGCCAGCAGCTTAGCGCAAGGGGTCTACAATGAGCAGTTCTTC
CDR3 protein: CASSLAQGVYNEQFF

V gene: TRBV4-3
D gene: TRBD1
clone size: -
J gene: TRBJ1-4
CDR3 DNA: TGCGCCAGCAGCCAAAATAACCCCAGGGGGTATGAAAAACTGTTTTTT
CDR3 protein: CASSQNNPRGYEKLFF

V gene: TRBV5-1
D gene: TRBD2
clone size: -
J gene: TRBJ2-1
CDR3 DNA: TGCGCCAGCAGCAAGGGACTAGCGGGGGGAGTTGTGGATGAGCAGTTCTTC
CDR3 protein: CASSKGLAGGVVDEQFF

V gene: TRBV18
D gene: -
clone size: -
J gene: TRBJ2-5
CDR3 DNA: TGTGCCAGCTCACAGGATCTCGGTGGGAGTGAGACCCAGTACTTC
CDR3 protein: CASSQDLGGSETQYF

V gene: TRBV5-6
D gene: -
clone size: -
J gene: TRBJ1-2
CDR3 DNA: TGTGCCAGCAGCTCCTCCAGACAGTATGGCTACACCTTC
CDR3 protein: CASSSSRQYGYTF

V gene: TRBV6-5
D gene: -
clone size: -
J gene: TRBJ1-5
CDR3 DNA: TGTGCCAGCAGACATACAGGGAATGGTCAGCCCCAGCATTTT
CDR3 protein: CASRHTGNGQPQHF

V gene: TRBV24-1
D gene: -
clone size: -
J gene: TRBJ2-2
CDR3 DNA: TGTGCCACCAGTGATCGACATCTCGGCACCGGGGAGCTGTTTTTT
CDR3 protein: CATSDRHLGTGELFF

V gene: TRBV9
D gene: -
clone size: -
J gene: TRBJ2-6
CDR3 DNA: TGTGCCAGCAGCGCCGGGACACCATCAGCTGGGGCCAACGTCCTGACTTTC
CDR3 protein: CASSAGTPSAGANVLTF

V gene: TRBV4-3
D gene: -
clone size: once
J gene: TRBJ1-1
CDR3 DNA: TGCGCCAGCAGCCAAGAGGTAGAGGAGGGCGCTGAAGCTTTCTTT
CDR3 protein: CASSQEVEEGAEAFF

V gene: TRBV7-9
D gene: -
clone size: few
J gene: TRBJ1-5
CDR3 DNA: TGTGCCAGCAGCTTAGGCGGCGGGGGCTTGGGGCCCCAGCATTTT
CDR3 protein: CASSLGGGGLGPQHF

V gene: TRBV20-1
D gene: TRBD1
clone size: -
J gene: TRBJ1-6
CDR3 DNA: TGCAGTGCTAGTGCCGGGACAGGACCCAATTCACCCCTCCACTTT
CDR3 protein: CSASAGTGPNSPLHF

V gene: TRBV7-3
D gene: -
clone size: -
J gene: TRBJ1-2
CDR3 DNA: TGTGCCAGCTCACGCCCCGACAGTGGGGGGAGGTATGGCTACACCTTC
CDR3 protein: CASSRPDSGGRYGYTF

V gene: TRBV3-1/TRBV3-2
D gene: -
clone size: -
J gene: TRBJ2-7
CDR3 DNA: TGTGCCAGCAGCTCTCCCTACGAGCAGTACTTC
CDR3 protein: CASSSPYEQYF

V gene: TRBV28
D gene: TRBD2
clone size: -
J gene: TRBJ2-2
CDR3 DNA: TGTGCCAGCACCGGGAGGGGATGGACCGGGGAGCTGTTTTTT
CDR3 protein: CASTGRGWTGELFF

V gene: TRBV28
D gene: -
clone size: -
J gene: TRBJ2-1
CDR3 DNA: TGTGCCAGCAGTTTCCTGGAGGGTAGGTCCTACAATGAGCAGTTCTTC
CDR3 protein: CASSFLEGRSYNEQFF

V gene: TRBV5-1
D gene: -
clone size: -
J gene: TRBJ1-3
CDR3 DNA: TGCGCCAGCAGCTCAATACCTACAGTCGCCTCTGGAAACACCATATATTTT
CDR3 protein: CASSSIPTVASGNTIYF

V gene: TRBV7-2
D gene: TRBD1
clone size: -
J gene: TRBJ2-7
CDR3 DNA: TGTGCCAGCAGCTACGACAGGGCGAGCTCCTACGAGCAGTACTTC
CDR3 protein: CASSYDRASSYEQYF

V gene: TRBV6-5
D gene: TRBD2
clone size: -
J gene: TRBJ2-5
CDR3 DNA: TGTGCCAGCACCCCGGGAGGGGGTCAAGAGACCCAGTACTTC
CDR3 protein: CASTPGGGQETQYF

V gene: TRBV4-3
D gene: -
clone size: -
J gene: TRBJ1-2
CDR3 DNA: TGCGCCAGCAGCCAAGAAGCCTCGGACAGTATCAATCGCTTC
CDR3 protein: CASSQEASDSINRF

V gene: TRBV6-5
D gene: TRBD1
clone size: -
J gene: TRBJ2-3
CDR3 DNA: TGTGCCAGCAGTAAGGGACAGGGGAGCACAGATACGCAGTATTTT
CDR3 protein: CASSKGQGSTDTQYF

V gene: TRBV7-6
D gene: -
clone size: -
J gene: TRBJ2-7
CDR3 DNA: TGTGCCAGCAGCTTAGCGCGACAGGGCGGGATCGAGCAGTACTTC
CDR3 protein: CASSLARQGGIEQYF

V gene: TRBV12-3/TRBV12-4
D gene: -
clone size: -
J gene: TRBJ2-2
CDR3 DNA: TGTGCCAGCAGTTTGATCCAGGCCGGGGAGCTGTTTTTT
CDR3 protein: CASSLIQAGELFF

V gene: TRBV4-1
D gene: TRBD2
clone size: -
J gene: TRBJ2-1
CDR3 DNA: TGCGCCAGCAGCCAAGCCCCGGGACTAGGAGGCAATGAGCAGTTCTTC
CDR3 protein: CASSQAPGLGGNEQFF

V gene: TRBV6-2/TRBV6-3
D gene: TRBD2
clone size: -
J gene: TRBJ2-3
CDR3 DNA: TGTGCCAGCAGTTGGAAGGCTAGCGGGGGCCGGGATACGCAGTATTTT
CDR3 protein: CASSWKASGGRDTQYF

V gene: TRBV7-8
D gene: TRBD2
clone size: once
J gene: TRBJ2-7
CDR3 DNA: TGTGCCAGCAGCTTAAGGAGTAGCGGGGCAGAGCAGTACTTC
CDR3 protein: CASSLRSSGAEQYF

V gene: TRBV25-1
D gene: -
clone size: -
J gene: TRBJ1-3
CDR3 DNA: TGTGCCAGCAGGAGCTCTGGAAACACCATATATTTT
CDR3 protein: CASRSSGNTIYF

V gene: TRBV28
D gene: -
clone size: -
J gene: TRBJ2-7
CDR3 DNA: TGTGCCAGCGGCTTGGGCAAGAGAAACTACGAGCAGTACTTC
CDR3 protein: CASGLGKRNYEQYF

V gene: TRBV7-2
D gene: TRBD1
clone size: -
J gene: TRBJ1-2
CDR3 DNA: TGTGCCAGCAGCTCGACGACAGGGGTTGGCTATGGCTACACCTTC
CDR3 protein: CASSSTTGVGYGYTF

V gene: TRBV7-2
D gene: TRBD2
clone size: -
J gene: TRBJ2-1
CDR3 DNA: TGTGCCAGCAGCCCCCCCACTAGCGGGAGCTGGTTCTTC
CDR3 protein: CASSPPTSGSWFF

V gene: TRBV3-1/TRBV3-2
D gene: TRBD1
clone size: -
J gene: TRBJ2-5
CDR3 DNA: TGTGCCAGCACCTTGATCGGACAGGGACAAGAGACCCAGTACTTC
CDR3 protein: CASTLIGQGQETQYF

V gene: TRBV7-6
D gene: TRBD2
clone size: large
J gene: TRBJ2-1
CDR3 DNA: TGTGCCAGCAGCCCTCTAGCGGGGGGGCCGGGGAATGAGCAGTTCTTC
CDR3 protein: CASSPLAGGPGNEQFF

V gene: TRBV19
D gene: -
clone size: -
J gene: TRBJ1-4
CDR3 DNA: TGTGCCAGTAGTAGATACAGGGCCGAAAAACTGTTTTTT
CDR3 protein: CASSRYRAEKLFF